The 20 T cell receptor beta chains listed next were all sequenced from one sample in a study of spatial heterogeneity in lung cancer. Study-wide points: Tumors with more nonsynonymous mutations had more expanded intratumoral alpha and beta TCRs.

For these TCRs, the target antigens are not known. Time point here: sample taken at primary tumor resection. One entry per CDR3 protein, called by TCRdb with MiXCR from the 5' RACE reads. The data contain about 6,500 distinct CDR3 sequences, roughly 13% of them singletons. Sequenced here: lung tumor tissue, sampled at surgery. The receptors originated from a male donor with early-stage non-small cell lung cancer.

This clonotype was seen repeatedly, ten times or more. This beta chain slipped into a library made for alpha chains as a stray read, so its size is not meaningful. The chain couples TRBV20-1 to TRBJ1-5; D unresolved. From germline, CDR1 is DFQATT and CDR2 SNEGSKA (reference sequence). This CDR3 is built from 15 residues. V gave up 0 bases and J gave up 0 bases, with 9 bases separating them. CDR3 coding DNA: TGCAGTGCTAGAGATCGACAATTTAGCAATCAGCCCCAGCATTTT. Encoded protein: CSARDRQFSNQPQHF.

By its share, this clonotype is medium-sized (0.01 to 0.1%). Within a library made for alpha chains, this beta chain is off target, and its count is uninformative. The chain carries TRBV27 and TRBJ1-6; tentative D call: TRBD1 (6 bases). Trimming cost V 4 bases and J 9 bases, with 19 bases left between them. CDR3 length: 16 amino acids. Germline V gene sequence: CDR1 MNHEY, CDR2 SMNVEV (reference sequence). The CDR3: CASSSRVTGPGSPLHF. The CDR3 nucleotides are TGTGCCAGCAGTTCCCGGGTGACAGGACCGGGTTCACCCCTCCACTTT.

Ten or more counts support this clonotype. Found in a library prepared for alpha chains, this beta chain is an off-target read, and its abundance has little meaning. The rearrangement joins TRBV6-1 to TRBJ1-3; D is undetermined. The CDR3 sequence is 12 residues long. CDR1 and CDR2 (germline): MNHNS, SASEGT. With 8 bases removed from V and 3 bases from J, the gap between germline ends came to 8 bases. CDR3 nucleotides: TGTGCCAGCGGAGACTTTGGAAACACCATATATTTT. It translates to CASGDFGNTIYF.

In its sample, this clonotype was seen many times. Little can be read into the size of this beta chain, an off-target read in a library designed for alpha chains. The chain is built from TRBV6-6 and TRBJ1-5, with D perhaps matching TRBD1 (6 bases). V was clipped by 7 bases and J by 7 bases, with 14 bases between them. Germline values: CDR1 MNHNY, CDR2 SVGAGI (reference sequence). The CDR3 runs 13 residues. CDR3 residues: CASIPGAGQPQHF. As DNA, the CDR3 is TGTGCCAGCATCCCGGGGGCCGGCCAGCCCCAGCATTTT.

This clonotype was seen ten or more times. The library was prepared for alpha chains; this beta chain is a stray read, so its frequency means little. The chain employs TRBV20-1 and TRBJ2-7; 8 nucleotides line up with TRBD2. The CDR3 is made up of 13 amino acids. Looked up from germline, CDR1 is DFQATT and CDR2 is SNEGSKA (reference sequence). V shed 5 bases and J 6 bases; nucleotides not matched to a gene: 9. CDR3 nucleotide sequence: TGCAGTGCTGGTGGACTAGCCAACTTCGAGCAGTACGTC. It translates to CSAGGLANFEQYV.

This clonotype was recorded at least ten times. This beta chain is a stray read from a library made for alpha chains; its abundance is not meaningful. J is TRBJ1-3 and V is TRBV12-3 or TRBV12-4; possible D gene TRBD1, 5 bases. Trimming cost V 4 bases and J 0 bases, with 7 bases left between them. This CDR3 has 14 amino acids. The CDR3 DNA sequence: TGTGCCAGCAGTTGGGGGATCTCTGGAAACACCATATATTTT. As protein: CASSWGISGNTIYF.

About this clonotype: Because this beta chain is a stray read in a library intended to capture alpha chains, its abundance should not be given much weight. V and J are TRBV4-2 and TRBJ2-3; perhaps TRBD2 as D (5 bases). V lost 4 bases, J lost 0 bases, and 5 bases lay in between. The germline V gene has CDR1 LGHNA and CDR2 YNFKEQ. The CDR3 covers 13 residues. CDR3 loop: CASSRTSTDTQYF. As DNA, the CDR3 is TGTGCCAGCAGCCGGACTAGCACAGATACGCAGTATTTT.

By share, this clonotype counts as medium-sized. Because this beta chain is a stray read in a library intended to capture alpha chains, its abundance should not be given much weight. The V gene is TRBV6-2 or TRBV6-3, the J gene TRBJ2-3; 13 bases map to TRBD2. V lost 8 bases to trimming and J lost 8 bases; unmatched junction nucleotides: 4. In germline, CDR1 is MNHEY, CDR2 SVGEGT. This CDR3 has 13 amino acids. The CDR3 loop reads CASGTSGIGTQYF. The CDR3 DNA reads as TGTGCCAGCGGGACTAGCGGGATAGGTACGCAGTATTTT.

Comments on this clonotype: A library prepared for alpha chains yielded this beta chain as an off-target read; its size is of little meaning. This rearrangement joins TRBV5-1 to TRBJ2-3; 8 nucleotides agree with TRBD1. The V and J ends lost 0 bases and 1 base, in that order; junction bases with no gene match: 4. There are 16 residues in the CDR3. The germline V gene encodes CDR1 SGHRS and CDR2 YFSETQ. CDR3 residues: CASSLGGQGRTDTQYF. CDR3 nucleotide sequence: TGCGCCAGCAGCTTGGGAGGACAGGGTCGCACAGATACGCAGTATTTT.

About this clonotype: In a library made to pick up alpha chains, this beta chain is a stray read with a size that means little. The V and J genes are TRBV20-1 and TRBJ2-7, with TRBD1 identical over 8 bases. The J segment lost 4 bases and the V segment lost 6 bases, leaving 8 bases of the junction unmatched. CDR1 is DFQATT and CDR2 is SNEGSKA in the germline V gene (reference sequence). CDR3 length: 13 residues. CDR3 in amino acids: CSATGQGGYEQYF. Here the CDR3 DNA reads TGCAGTGCCACCGGACAGGGCGGGTACGAGCAGTACTTC.

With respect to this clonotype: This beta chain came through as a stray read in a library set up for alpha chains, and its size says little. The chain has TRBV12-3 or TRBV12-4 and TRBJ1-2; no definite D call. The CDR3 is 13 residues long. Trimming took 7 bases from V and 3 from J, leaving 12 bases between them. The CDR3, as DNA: TGTGCCAGCACTCTCATTGGCTACTATGGCTACACCTTC. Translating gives CASTLIGYYGYTF.

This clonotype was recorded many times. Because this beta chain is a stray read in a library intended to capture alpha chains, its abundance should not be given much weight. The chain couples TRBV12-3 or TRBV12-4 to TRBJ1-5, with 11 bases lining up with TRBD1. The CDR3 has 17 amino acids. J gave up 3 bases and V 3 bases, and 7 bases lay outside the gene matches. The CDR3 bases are TGTGCCAGCAGTTTCGCCGGGACAGGGGGTTTCAATCAGCCCCAGCATTTT. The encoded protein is CASSFAGTGGFNQPQHF.

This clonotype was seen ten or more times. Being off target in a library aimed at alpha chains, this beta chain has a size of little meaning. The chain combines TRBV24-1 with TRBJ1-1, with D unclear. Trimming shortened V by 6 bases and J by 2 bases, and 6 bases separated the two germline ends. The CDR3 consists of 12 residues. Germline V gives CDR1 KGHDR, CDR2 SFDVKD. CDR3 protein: CATSSHNTEAFF. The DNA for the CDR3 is TGTGCCACCAGTTCCCACAACACTGAAGCTTTCTTT.

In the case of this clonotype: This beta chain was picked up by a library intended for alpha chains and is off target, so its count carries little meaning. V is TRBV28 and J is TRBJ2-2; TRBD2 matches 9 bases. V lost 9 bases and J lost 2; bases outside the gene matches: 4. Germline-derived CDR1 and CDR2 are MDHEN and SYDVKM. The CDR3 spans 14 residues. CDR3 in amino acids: CASPTSGNTGELFF. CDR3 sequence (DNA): TGTGCCAGTCCGACTAGCGGAAACACCGGGGAGCTGTTTTTT.

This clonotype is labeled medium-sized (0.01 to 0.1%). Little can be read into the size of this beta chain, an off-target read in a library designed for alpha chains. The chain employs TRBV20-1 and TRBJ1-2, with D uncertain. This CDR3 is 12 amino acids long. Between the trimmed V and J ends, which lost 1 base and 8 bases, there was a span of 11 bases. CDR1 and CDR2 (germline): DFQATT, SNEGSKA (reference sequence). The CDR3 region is CSARGTERGYTF. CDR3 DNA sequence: TGCAGTGCTAGAGGGACGGAAAGGGGCTACACCTTC.

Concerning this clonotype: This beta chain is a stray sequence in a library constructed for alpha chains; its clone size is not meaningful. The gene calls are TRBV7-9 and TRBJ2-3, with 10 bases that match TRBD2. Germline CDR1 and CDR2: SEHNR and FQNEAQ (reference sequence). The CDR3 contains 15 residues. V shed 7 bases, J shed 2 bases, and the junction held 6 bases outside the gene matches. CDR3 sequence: CASIPGTSATDTQYF. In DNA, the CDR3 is TGTGCCAGCATCCCCGGGACTAGCGCCACAGATACGCAGTATTTT.

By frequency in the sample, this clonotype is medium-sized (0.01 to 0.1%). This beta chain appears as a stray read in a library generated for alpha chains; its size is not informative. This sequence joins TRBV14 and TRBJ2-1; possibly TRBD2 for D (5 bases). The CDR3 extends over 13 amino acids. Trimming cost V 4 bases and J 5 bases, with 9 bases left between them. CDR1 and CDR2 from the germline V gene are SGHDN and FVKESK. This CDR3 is CASSPGSHNEQFF. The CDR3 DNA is TGTGCCAGCAGCCCGGGGTCTCACAATGAGCAGTTCTTC.

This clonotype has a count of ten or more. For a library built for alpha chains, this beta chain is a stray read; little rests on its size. The CDR3 coding sequence is TGTGCCAGCAGCCCTTCCTTCTACGAGACTGGAGTTAGCACAGATACGCAGTATTTT. Residues: CASSPSFYETGVSTDTQYF. This rearrangement joins TRBV6-1 to TRBJ2-3; D not certain. The CDR3 is made up of 19 amino acids. CDR1 is MNHNS and CDR2 is SASEGT in the germline V gene. Deletions cut 6 bases from V and 0 bases from J, with 25 bases between.

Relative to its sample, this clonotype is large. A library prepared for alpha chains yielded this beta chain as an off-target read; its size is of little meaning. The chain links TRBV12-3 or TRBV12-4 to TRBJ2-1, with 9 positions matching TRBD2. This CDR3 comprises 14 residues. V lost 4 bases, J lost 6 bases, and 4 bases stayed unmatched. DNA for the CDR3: TGTGCCAGCAGTTCGCGGGGGGGCCTCAATGAGCAGTTCTTC. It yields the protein CASSSRGGLNEQFF.

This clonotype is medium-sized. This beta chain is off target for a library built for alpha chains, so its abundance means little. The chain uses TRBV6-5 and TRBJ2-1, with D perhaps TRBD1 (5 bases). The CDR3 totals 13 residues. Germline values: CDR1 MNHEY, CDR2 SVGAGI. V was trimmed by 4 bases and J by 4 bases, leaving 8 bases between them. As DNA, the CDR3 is TGTGCCAGCAGTTTGACAGATTACAATGAGCAGTTCTTC. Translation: CASSLTDYNEQFF.